These 18 T cell receptor beta chains originate from one sample sequenced in a study of graft-versus-host responses after intestinal transplantation. TCRdb's copy holds only in-frame clones and misses some; the assay was immunoSEQ multiplex PCR. The sample shows tens of thousands of clones, 92% of them seen only once. Material: PBMCs, obtained 98 days after intestinal transplantation. The receptors shown here come from a human patient who received an intestinal transplant, so some T cells may come from the graft donor.

The chain uses TRBV4-1 and TRBJ1-6; D unclear. Germline values: CDR1 MGHRA, CDR2 YSYEKL. Trimming shortened V by 4 bases and J by 0 bases, and 7 bases separated the two germline ends. The CDR3 consists of 15 residues. The CDR3 region has the DNA TGCGCCAGCAGCCCACTTAGCTCCTATAATTCACCCCTCCACTTT. This gives the protein CASSPLSSYNSPLHF.

The chain couples TRBV5-1 to TRBJ2-5, with TRBD1 identical over 10 bases. The CDR3 runs to 15 residues. V lost 5 bases and J lost 5; bases outside the gene matches: 9. Germline V gene sequence: CDR1 SGHRS, CDR2 YFSETQ. CDR3 amino acids: CASRLRETGGETQYF. The CDR3 DNA sequence: TGCGCCAGCAGGCTCCGAGAGACAGGGGGCGAGACCCAGTACTTC. The full variable domain, rest sourced from reference TRBV5-1 and TRBJ2-5, is KAGVTQTPRYLIKTRGQQVTLSCSPISGHRSVSWYQQTPGQGLQFLFEYFSETQRNKGNFPGRFSGRQFSNSRSEMNVSTLELGDSALYLCASRLRETGGETQYFGPGTRLLVL.

The chain links TRBV5-4 to TRBJ2-5; 13 bases map to TRBD2. The J call is uncertain, as TRBJ2-7 better fits the DNA end. The length of the CDR3 is 17 residues. Germline assignment: CDR1 SGHNT and CDR2 YYREEE (reference sequence). In DNA form, the CDR3 reads TGTGCCAGCAGCAAATTAACCGGGACTAGCGGGACCTACGAGCAGTACTTC. This sequence encodes CASSKLTGTSGTYEQYF.

This clone was seen once. The chain couples TRBV10-1 to TRBJ2-7; unclear D gene. CDR3 length: 11 residues. Germline lookup yields CDR1 WNHNN and CDR2 SYGVQD (reference sequence). Between the trimmed V and J ends, which lost 8 bases and 0 bases, there was a span of 5 bases. The CDR3 bases are TGCGCCAGCTCCGACTCCTACGAGCAGTACTTC. It encodes CASSDSYEQYF.

The chain couples TRBV7-2 to TRBJ1-3; 7 bases map to TRBD1. The ends lost 1 base at V and 2 bases at J; junction bases unmatched: 5. The germline gives CDR1 SGHTA, CDR2 FQGNSA. The CDR3 contains 16 residues. This CDR3 reads CASSLVEGATGNTIYF. As DNA, the CDR3 is TGTGCCAGCAGCTTAGTAGAGGGGGCGACTGGAAACACCATATATTTT.

The V call is TRBV9, the J call TRBJ2-4; D perhaps matches TRBD2 (6 bases). Germline V gives CDR1 SGDLS, CDR2 YYNGEE. There are 17 residues in the CDR3. V lost 0 bases to trimming and J lost 0 bases, with 13 bases between them. The CDR3 protein is CASSVGDSGLAKNIQYF. The CDR3 DNA follows: TGTGCCAGCAGCGTAGGGGATAGCGGTCTAGCCAAAAACATTCAGTACTTC.

V usage is TRBV5-4 and J usage is TRBJ2-6; D is uncertain. The length of the CDR3 is 13 residues. V was trimmed by 2 bases and J by 0 bases, leaving 0 bases between them. Germline CDR1 and CDR2: SGHNT and YYREEE (reference sequence). DNA for the CDR3: TGTGCCAGCAGCTTCTCTGGGGCCAACGTCCTGACTTTC. Its translation is CASSFSGANVLTF.

The gene calls are TRBV6-6 and TRBJ2-5; D might be TRBD2 (6 bases). The CDR3 has 16 amino acids. V lost 0 bases and J lost 1, with 12 bases in between. From germline, CDR1 is MNHNY and CDR2 SVGAGI (reference sequence). This CDR3 is CASSYSRGTFQETQYF. In nucleotides, the CDR3 is TGTGCCAGCAGTTACTCCCGGGGGACCTTCCAAGAGACCCAGTACTTC.

The V call is TRBV6-5, the J call TRBJ2-1, with no clear D. Germline V lookup: CDR1 MNHEY, CDR2 SVGAGI. The ends were cut back, 2 bases at V and 0 bases at J, with 5 bases in the middle. The CDR3 has 14 residues. CDR3: CASSYLSSYNEQFF. CDR3 nucleotide sequence: TGTGCCAGCAGTTACCTGAGCTCCTACAATGAGCAGTTCTTC.

The rearrangement uses TRBV4-1 and TRBJ1-2; TRBD1 matches at 7 bases. The CDR3 covers 15 residues. Germline V gene data show CDR1 as MGHRA and CDR2 as YSYEKL. Trimming cost V 2 bases and J 12 bases; bases outside gene matches: 15. The CDR3 loop reads CASSQLTGDWDSNTF. The CDR3 DNA reads TGCGCCAGCAGCCAACTTACAGGGGATTGGGATAGCAACACCTTC.

The chain combines TRBV19 with TRBJ2-2; 10 positions match TRBD1. The CDR3 spans 18 residues. Unmatched junction bases numbered 10, after V lost 6 bases and J lost 0 bases. Germline V gene sequence: CDR1 LNHDA, CDR2 SQIVND (reference sequence). CDR3 DNA sequence: TGTGCCAGTAGAGGGGACAGGGGTCCTTCTTCGAACACCGGGGAGCTGTTTTTT. This sequence encodes CASRGDRGPSSNTGELFF.

J is TRBJ2-3 and V is TRBV27, with a tentative D call TRBD2 (6 bases). The CDR3 sequence is 13 residues long. Trimming left V 4 bases short and J 4 bases short, with 9 bases between. Germline V CDR1 and CDR2: MNHEY, SMNVEV (reference sequence). The CDR3 reads CASSWGGPDTQYF. DNA of the CDR3: TGTGCCAGCAGTTGGGGAGGCCCAGATACGCAGTATTTT.

The chain employs TRBV29-1 and TRBJ2-5; D is ambiguous. Germline loops: CDR1 SQVTM, CDR2 ANQGSEA. This CDR3 has 12 amino acids. Trimming pared 3 bases from V and 3 bases from J, leaving 8 bases between. In DNA, the CDR3 is TGCAGCGTTGAGGATAGGAAAGAGACCCAGTACTTC. This encodes CSVEDRKETQYF.

In DNA form, the CDR3 reads TGTGCCAGCAGTTTCGGAGGACAGACCCAGTACTTC. Its protein product is CASSFGGQTQYF. The chain has TRBV28 and TRBJ2-5; D may be TRBD2 (5 bases). The length of the CDR3 is 12 residues. Between the trimmed V and J ends, which lost 3 bases and 6 bases, there was a span of 8 bases. CDR1 is MDHEN, CDR2 SYDVKM, per germline.

The V gene is TRBV7-7, the J gene TRBJ2-2, with no clear D. The germline CDR1 and CDR2 sequences are SSHAT and FNYEAQ (reference sequence). V lost 5 bases and J 5 bases, leaving 6 bases between the germline ends. CDR3 length equals 12 residues. The CDR3 sequence is CASSGRTGELFF. CDR3 nucleotide sequence: TGTGCCAGCAGCGGACGGACCGGGGAGCTGTTTTTT.

V and J are TRBV11-2 and TRBJ1-3; tentative D call: TRBD1 (6 bases). The V gene lost 5 bases and the J gene lost 2 bases, with 16 bases spanning the gap. Germline V lookup: CDR1 SGHAT, CDR2 FQNNGV. CDR3 length: 16 residues. CDR3 in amino acids: CASSTGPSPAGNTIYF. The CDR3 DNA sequence: TGTGCCAGCAGCACAGGGCCAAGCCCGGCTGGAAACACCATATATTTT.

The V gene is TRBV2, the J gene TRBJ1-6; TRBD1 might be the D (6 bases). Trimming cost V 8 bases and J 11 bases, with 22 bases left between them. The CDR3 sequence is 15 residues long. The germline gives CDR1 SNHLY, CDR2 FYNNEI. CDR3 DNA: TGTGCCAGCCGCGGGGAAGGGGACATGAGGACACCCCTCCACTTT. It encodes CASRGEGDMRTPLHF.

The genes are TRBV6-1 and TRBJ1-5, with 7 nucleotides matching TRBD1. Trimming cost V 0 bases and J 2 bases; bases outside gene matches: 1. This CDR3 contains 15 residues. CDR1 is MNHNS and CDR2 is SASEGT in the germline V gene. DNA of the CDR3: TGTGCCAGCAGTGAAGCAACAGGGGGCAATCAGCCCCAGCATTTT. This codes for CASSEATGGNQPQHF.